Shown below are 11 T cell receptor beta chains from a single sample sequenced in a study of tumor and adjacent non-tumor tissue in lung cancer (dated by TCRdb to the late 2010s). Library preparation was by multiplex PCR. For sequencing, an Illumina HiSeq 2500 was employed. Following protocols modified from ARM-PCR, the researchers constructed TCRbeta libraries through three rounds of nested PCR with primers (Table S4). TCRdb applied fastp at Q25 and MiXCR to the public reads, then kept only in-frame beta chains. Identical CDR3 protein sequences are pooled into one entry, listed with their most common genes and DNA. The sample records over 60,000 distinct CDR3 sequences, 60% to 75% of which are singletons. The leading ten clones occupy roughly 27% of the sample. RNA was extracted from bulk unsorted tissue and checked for quality with a NanoDrop ND-1000 and an Agilent 2100. Sequencing was carried out using lung tumor tissue. The receptors originated from a man in his 60s with non-small cell lung cancer.

Note on this clonotype: This may stem from a read error, because a much larger clone lies one nucleotide away. V usage is TRBV11-2 and J usage is TRBJ2-7; D is ambiguous. The V and J ends lost 2 bases and 2 bases respectively, with 10 bases between them. CDR3 length equals 14 residues. Germline V CDR1 and CDR2: SGHAT, FQNNGV. CDR3 nucleotide sequence: TGTGCCAGCAGCTTAACCGACGTAGCCTACGAGCAGTACTTC. Its protein product is CASSLTDVAYEQYF. Using reference TRBV11-2 and TRBJ2-7 for the parts outside the CDR3, the full variable domain is EAGVAQSPRYKIIEKRQSVAFWCNPISGHATLYWYQQILGQGPKLLIQFQNNGVVDDSQLPKDRFSAERLKGVDSTLKIQPAKLEDSAVYLCASSLTDVAYEQYFGPGTRLTVT.

Only one count was recorded for this clonotype. The germline gene is not matched at one end of the junction; a read error may be the cause. The CDR3 protein is CPSGYSGRETDEQYF. CDR3 coding DNA: TGTCCCAGCGGTTACTCGGGGCGGGAGACGGACGAGCAGTACTTC. The J gene is TRBJ2-7, the V gene TRBV6-5; 7 bases are shared with TRBD2. The CDR3 loop spans 15 amino acids. CDR1 and CDR2 (germline): MNHEY, SVGAGI.

In its sample, this clonotype was seen many times. The chain recombines TRBV20-1 with TRBJ2-3, with D perhaps TRBD2 (6 bases). This CDR3 spans 15 amino acids. CDR1 is DFQATT, CDR2 SNEGSKA, per germline (reference sequence). V was clipped by 0 bases and J by 3 bases, with 13 bases between them. Written as DNA, the CDR3 is TGCAGTGCTAGAGATTGGGGACTCCTTACAGATACGCAGTATTTT. Translation: CSARDWGLLTDTQYF.

V is TRBV11-3 and J is TRBJ2-2; D is uncertain. The germline gives CDR1 SGHNT, CDR2 YENEEA. The CDR3 is 14 amino acids. Trimming shortened V by 0 bases and J by 5 bases, and 7 bases separated the two germline ends. As DNA, the CDR3 is TGTGCCAGCAGCTTAGATGTTGATACCGGGGAGCTGTTTTTT. Translated, it gives CASSLDVDTGELFF.

In its sample, this clonotype ranks as medium-sized. The rearrangement uses TRBV20-1 and TRBJ2-3; 7 bases are a match to TRBD2. Trimming took 3 bases from V and 6 from J; bases not matched to a gene: 6. Germline values: CDR1 DFQATT, CDR2 SNEGSKA (reference sequence). CDR3 length: 13 residues. CDR3 in amino acids: CSASPGTKDTQYF. In DNA, the CDR3 is TGCAGTGCTAGTCCTGGGACTAAGGATACGCAGTATTTT.

By sample fraction, this clonotype is medium-sized (0.01 to 0.1%). The chain recombines TRBV6-2 or TRBV6-3 with TRBJ1-5; 7 positions agree with TRBD1. Germline trimming cut 7 bases from V and 5 bases from J; bases unmatched to any gene: 11. The CDR3 is 15 amino acids. Germline assignment: CDR1 MNHEY and CDR2 SVGEGT. The CDR3 DNA sequence: TGTGCCAGCAACCCTACAGGGGAAGGGGATCAGCCCCAGCATTTT. Protein sequence: CASNPTGEGDQPQHF.

For this clonotype: This likely comes from a read error, as the CDR3 has no conserved phenylalanine or tryptophan at its end. The gene calls are TRBV20-1 and TRBJ2-5; weak D call: TRBD2 (6 bases). This CDR3 has 14 amino acids. Germline V gives CDR1 DFQATT, CDR2 SNEGSKA (reference sequence). Trimming cost V 4 bases and J 2 bases, with 14 bases left between them. CDR3 sequence reads: CSAIDCGDQETQYI. Here the CDR3 DNA reads TGCAGTGCTATAGATTGCGGGGATCAAGAGACCCAGTACATC.

The chain links TRBV11-3 to TRBJ2-3, with no clear D. This CDR3 contains 16 residues. The germline V gene encodes CDR1 SGHNT and CDR2 YENEEA. The ends were cut back, 7 bases at V and 4 bases at J, with 21 bases in the middle. The CDR3 reads CASNSGLGDSSDTQYF. The CDR3 DNA follows: TGTGCCAGCAACTCCGGGCTAGGAGATAGCTCAGATACGCAGTATTTT.

In the case of this clonotype: A much larger clone sits a single nucleotide away, making a read error possible. It is likely a read error, because the conserved phenylalanine at the end of the CDR3 is missing. The V and J genes are TRBV20-1 and TRBJ2-1, with D possibly TRBD2 on 6 matching bases. The V and J ends lost 3 bases and 4 bases respectively, with 13 bases between them. The CDR3 totals 14 residues. The germline V gene encodes CDR1 DFQATT and CDR2 SNEGSKA (reference sequence). The chain's CDR3 is CSASGGDPYNEQFS. CDR3 DNA: TGCAGTGCTAGCGGCGGGGATCCTTACAATGAGCAGTTCTCC.

This clonotype occurred a few times. The V and J genes are TRBV7-9 and TRBJ2-1, with 8 bases aligning to TRBD2. Looked up from germline, CDR1 is SEHNR and CDR2 is FQNEAQ (reference sequence). The CDR3 contains 13 residues. V lost 5 bases to trimming and J lost 9 bases; unmatched junction nucleotides: 6. The DNA for the CDR3 is TGTGCCAGCAGCCCAATAAGCGGGAGTGAGCAGTTCTTC. Its translation is CASSPISGSEQFF. The whole variable domain, filled in from reference TRBV7-9 and TRBJ2-1, reads DTGVSQNPRHKITKRGQNVTFRCDPISEHNRLYWYRQTLGQGPEFLTYFQNEAQLEKSRLLSDRFSAERPKGSFSTLEIQRTEQGDSAMYLCASSPISGSEQFFGPGTRLTVL.

Regarding this clonotype: One end of the junction does not line up with germline, which may come from a read error. This chain links TRBV11-1 with TRBJ2-3; 9 positions agree with TRBD1. The germline V gene has CDR1 SGHAT and CDR2 FQDESV (reference sequence). The CDR3 consists of 14 residues. CDR3 amino acids: CASPGTGFTGTQYF. CDR3 sequence (DNA): TGTGCCAGTCCCGGGACAGGGTTCACAGGTACGCAGTATTTT.